This record concerns one T cell receptor (beta chain) sequence. Its specificity is unknown. This record belongs to a study of shared clonotypes between healthy human individuals. About the research overall: Each donor's CD4 naive and CD4 memory cells filled three plates apiece, CD8 naive two, and CD8 memory one.

This CDR3 is 17 amino acids long. Trimming cost V 3 bases and J 2 bases; bases outside gene matches: 12. The germline gives CDR1 MDHEN, CDR2 SYDVKM. As defined, naive CD8 cells were CD45RO-negative and positively selected for CCR7, with terminally differentiated effector memory CD45RA+ cells excluded. The material for each subset, its genomic DNA, was split evenly across several immunoSEQ plates. Per the original methods: Owing to the provision of junction-only sequences devoid of quality scores by immunoSEQ, filtering differed. The repertoire was sequenced with immunoSEQ multiplex PCR; TCRdb's copy has only in-frame clones and lacks some. D and trimming come from the DNA, and the V and J calls and clone size come from that table. Of about 680,000 clones listed, about 90% were seen once; the top ten hold approximately 24%. Study-level results: There were few donors, and this limited the genetic and exposure-history diversity represented.

Sequencing was carried out using naive CD8+ T cells sorted from blood. The chain has TRBV28 and TRBJ2-7, with 8 positions matching TRBD2. The receptor was derived from a man in his thirties or forties in good health. The CDR3 is CASSLGGPWREAYEQYF. The CDR3 DNA sequence: TGTGCCAGCAGTTTGGGGGGACCTTGGCGGGAGGCCTACGAGCAGTACTTC.